A single sample is the source of the 27 T cell receptor beta chains below, sequenced in a study of T cell changes during pregnancy in multiple sclerosis. The protocol was immunoSEQ multiplex PCR, while the TCRdb copy is restricted to in-frame clones and leaves out a portion. Among approximately 37,000 clones, 93% were seen once, and the ten largest hold 0.61%. The material was CD4+ T cells from peripheral blood mononuclear cells, obtained in the third trimester of pregnancy. All receptors derive from a female donor with multiple sclerosis, enrolled in a pregnancy study.

The V and J genes are TRBV5-1 and TRBJ1-1; 10 bases match TRBD1. Per the germline V gene, CDR1 is SGHRS and CDR2 is YFSETQ. J lost 4 bases, V lost 6 bases, and 12 bases had no gene match. The CDR3 has 16 residues. The CDR3 loop reads CASKNRTGGGGTEAFF. The CDR3 DNA reads as TGCGCCAGCAAAAACCGGACAGGGGGAGGTGGCACTGAAGCTTTCTTT.

The DNA for the CDR3 is TGTGCCAGCAGTTTATCGAAAGGCGGGGGATTTTCCTACGAGCAGTACTTC. It encodes CASSLSKGGGFSYEQYF. This sequence joins TRBV27 and TRBJ2-7, with 7 nucleotides matching TRBD2. CDR3 length equals 17 residues. Trimming cost V 0 bases and J 1 base; bases outside gene matches: 9. The V gene's germline CDR1 is MNHEY and CDR2 SMNVEV (reference sequence).

The chain employs TRBV29-1 and TRBJ2-1; TRBD2 might be the D (5 bases). Per the germline V gene, CDR1 is SQVTM and CDR2 is ANQGSEA. V gave up 7 bases and J gave up 0 bases, with 22 bases separating them. This CDR3 comprises 17 residues. In nucleotides, the CDR3 is TGCAGCGCAGAGACACTCCCTCAGCGGTACTCCTACAATGAGCAGTTCTTC. It translates to CSAETLPQRYSYNEQFF.

This rearrangement joins TRBV6-1 to TRBJ1-5; tentative D call: TRBD1 (6 bases). Trimming pared 7 bases from V and 3 bases from J, leaving 16 bases between. Germline CDR1 and CDR2: MNHNS and SASEGT. The CDR3 has 15 amino acids. The CDR3 sequence is CASTKEGGVNQPQHF. The CDR3 DNA reads as TGTGCCAGCACCAAAGAGGGGGGGGTCAATCAGCCCCAGCATTTT.

CDR3 residues: CASSPDPGGSNIQYF. As DNA, the CDR3 is TGTGCCAGCAGCCCTGACCCAGGCGGGTCAAACATTCAGTACTTC. The chain has TRBV9 and TRBJ2-4; D is possibly TRBD2 (5 bases). Deletions cut 4 bases from V and 6 bases from J, with 17 bases between. Germline CDR1 SGDLS, CDR2 YYNGEE. The CDR3 is made up of 15 amino acids. Variable domain in full (rest from reference TRBV9 and TRBJ2-4): DSGVTQTPKHLITATGQRVTLRCSPRSGDLSVYWYQQSLDQGLQFLIQYYNGEERAKGNILERFSAQQFPDLHSELNLSSLELGDSALYFCASSPDPGGSNIQYFGAGTRLSVL.

The CDR3 sequence: CAISPTSGVVGEQFF. DNA of the CDR3: TGTGCCATCAGTCCAACTAGCGGGGTGGTCGGTGAGCAGTTCTTC. This chain connects TRBV10-3 to TRBJ2-1, with 10 positions matching TRBD2. This CDR3 region has 15 residues. The junction had 10 bases not matched to a gene; V was cut back by 5 bases and J by 9 bases. Germline CDR1 reads ENHRY; CDR2 reads SYGVKD.

This sequence joins TRBV19 and TRBJ2-3; weak D call: TRBD2 (6 bases). Trimming left V 2 bases short and J 2 bases short, with 11 bases between. This CDR3 is 15 amino acids long. CDR1 LNHDA and CDR2 SQIVND come from the germline V gene (reference sequence). The CDR3 loop reads CASSIFRGTTDTQYF. Here the CDR3 DNA reads TGTGCCAGTAGTATATTCCGGGGGACCACAGATACGCAGTATTTT.

This chain joins TRBV2 and TRBJ2-1; 8 bases line up with TRBD2. The germline V gene has CDR1 SNHLY and CDR2 FYNNEI. CDR3 size: 15 residues. V lost 3 bases and J lost 4; bases outside the gene matches: 5. CDR3 loop: CASSEAGGAYNEQFF. In DNA, the CDR3 is TGTGCCAGCAGTGAGGCGGGGGGCGCGTACAATGAGCAGTTCTTC.

This clone was seen once. CDR3 residues: CASSVTANYGYTF. CDR3 coding DNA: TGTGCCAGCAGTGTAACAGCTAACTATGGCTACACCTTC. V is TRBV6-1 and J is TRBJ1-2; no reliable D call. This CDR3 spans 13 amino acids. Trimming shortened V by 4 bases and J by 0 bases, and 6 bases separated the two germline ends. Germline loops: CDR1 MNHNS, CDR2 SASEGT.

The genes are TRBV11-2 and TRBJ2-7, with 11 bases fitting TRBD2. CDR1 is SGHAT, CDR2 FQNNGV, per germline. The CDR3 totals 16 residues. J was trimmed by 4 bases and V by 4 bases; bases with no gene match: 9. The CDR3 DNA is TGTGCCAGCAGCTCCTTGACTAGCGGGATAATGTACGAGCAGTACTTC. Translated: CASSSLTSGIMYEQYF.

V is TRBV6-6 and J is TRBJ1-1; maybe TRBD1 (5 bases). The length of the CDR3 is 16 residues. The germline V gene encodes CDR1 MNHNY and CDR2 SVGAGI (reference sequence). Deletions cut 8 bases from V and 3 bases from J, with 22 bases between. CDR3 coding DNA: TGTGCCAGCCTAAAAAAGGGAGGGAGGGGTCACACTGAAGCTTTCTTT. It specifies CASLKKGGRGHTEAFF.

The chain recombines TRBV19 with TRBJ1-5; TRBD1 agrees at 7 bases. The CDR3 is made up of 17 amino acids. Germline V lookup: CDR1 LNHDA, CDR2 SQIVND (reference sequence). After removal of 6 bases from V and 5 bases from J, the junction contained 16 bases not matched to a gene. The CDR3 DNA reads TGTGCCAGTAGAATGACAGGGTCGGCACGGGTACATCAGCCCCAGCATTTT. Its translation is CASRMTGSARVHQPQHF.

The rearrangement uses TRBV5-5 and TRBJ1-1, with TRBD1 matching 8 bases. Germline lookup yields CDR1 SGHKS and CDR2 YYEKEE (reference sequence). The CDR3 extends over 15 amino acids. The V and J ends lost 4 bases and 3 bases, in that order; junction bases with no gene match: 8. The CDR3 spells CASSRDRRGYTEAFF. The CDR3 bases are TGTGCCAGCAGCAGGGACAGGAGGGGGTACACTGAAGCTTTCTTT. Using reference TRBV5-5 and TRBJ1-1 for the parts outside the CDR3, the full variable domain is DAGVTQSPTHLIKTRGQQVTLRCSPISGHKSVSWYQQVLGQGPQFIFQYYEKEERGRGNFPDRFSARQFPNYSSELNVNALLLGDSALYLCASSRDRRGYTEAFFGQGTRLTVV.

This rearrangement joins TRBV7-6 to TRBJ2-5; TRBD2 is a possible D gene (5 bases). V was clipped by 8 bases and J by 5 bases, with 12 bases between them. CDR1 is SGHVS, CDR2 FNYEAQ, per germline. The length of the CDR3 is 12 residues. This chain's CDR3 is CASARRWETQYF. For the CDR3, the DNA is TGTGCCAGCGCACGGAGGTGGGAGACCCAGTACTTC.

The chain has TRBV19 and TRBJ2-3; D is unclear. The CDR3 totals 12 residues. Trimming stripped 2 bases from V and 4 bases from J, with 4 bases between. Germline CDR1 reads LNHDA; CDR2 reads SQIVND (reference sequence). CDR3 sequence reads: CASSITADTQYF. The CDR3 DNA reads as TGTGCCAGTAGTATAACGGCAGATACGCAGTATTTT. Variable domain in full (rest from reference TRBV19 and TRBJ2-3): DGGITQSPKYLFRKEGQNVTLSCEQNLNHDAMYWYRQDPGQGLRLIYYSQIVNDFQKGDIAEGYSVSREKKESFPLTVTSAQKNPTAFYLCASSITADTQYFGPGTRLTVL.

The chain is built from TRBV4-2 and TRBJ2-3, with 9 bases that match TRBD2. The CDR3 is 17 amino acids. CDR1 and CDR2 from the germline V gene are LGHNA and YNFKEQ. Trimming cost V 1 base and J 0 bases; bases outside gene matches: 5. The CDR3: CASSQAPTSGSTDTQYF. The CDR3 nucleotides read TGTGCCAGCAGCCAAGCCCCGACTAGCGGCAGCACAGATACGCAGTATTTT.

The chain joins TRBV4-3 to TRBJ1-2, with 7 bases aligning to TRBD1. Trimming removed 4 bases from V and 7 bases from J; junction bases left unmatched: 12. The CDR3 spans 15 residues. CDR1 LGHNA and CDR2 YSLEER come from the germline V gene. The CDR3 sequence is CASSLGTGGGSGYTF. CDR3 nucleotides: TGCGCCAGCAGCCTGGGTACAGGAGGGGGCAGTGGCTACACCTTC.

This rearrangement joins TRBV5-1 to TRBJ2-3; possible D gene TRBD1, 5 bases. V lost 2 bases and J lost 0, with 10 bases in between. CDR3 length: 15 residues. Per the germline V gene, CDR1 is SGHRS and CDR2 is YFSETQ. The CDR3, as DNA: TGCGCCAGCAGCTTTGGAGACAGAAGCACAGATACGCAGTATTTT. Translation: CASSFGDRSTDTQYF.

This sequence joins TRBV6-5 and TRBJ1-5; D is uncertain. The CDR3 totals 12 residues. CDR1 and CDR2 from the germline V gene are MNHEY and SVGAGI. Trimming took off 4 bases at V and 4 bases at J, with 5 bases between the two ends. The CDR3 region is CASSSTNQPQHF. DNA of the CDR3: TGTGCCAGCAGTTCTACTAATCAGCCCCAGCATTTT.

The J gene is TRBJ2-1, the V gene TRBV15; 7 bases map to TRBD2. Germline V gene lookup returns CDR1 LNHNV and CDR2 YYDKDF (reference sequence). This CDR3 has 15 amino acids. V dropped 4 bases and J dropped 8; count of bases not matched to a gene: 11. The CDR3 sequence: CATSIRSGIEDEQFF. CDR3 bases: TGTGCCACCAGCATTAGGAGCGGGATTGAGGATGAGCAGTTCTTC.

The chain recombines TRBV5-1 with TRBJ2-1, with TRBD2 identical over 9 bases. Losses at the gene ends were 5 bases for V and 5 bases for J; bases not matched to a gene: 11. The CDR3 extends over 16 amino acids. The germline CDR1 and CDR2 sequences are SGHRS and YFSETQ. CDR3 residues: CASSLISGSFDNEQFF. The CDR3 nucleotides are TGCGCCAGCAGTCTAATTAGCGGGAGTTTCGACAATGAGCAGTTCTTC. The whole variable domain, filled in from reference TRBV5-1 and TRBJ2-1, reads KAGVTQTPRYLIKTRGQQVTLSCSPISGHRSVSWYQQTPGQGLQFLFEYFSETQRNKGNFPGRFSGRQFSNSRSEMNVSTLELGDSALYLCASSLISGSFDNEQFFGPGTRLTVL.

The CDR3 loop reads CASSDPGTNNEQFF. For the CDR3, the DNA is TGTGCCAGCAGTGACCCCGGGACAAACAATGAGCAGTTCTTC. This chain joins TRBV2 and TRBJ2-1; perhaps TRBD1 as D (6 bases). Germline CDR1 and CDR2: SNHLY and FYNNEI. V was shortened by 3 bases and J by 5 bases, with 11 bases between the two germline ends. The CDR3 consists of 14 residues.

The chain carries TRBV6-4 and TRBJ2-2, with no clear D. CDR1 is MRHNA and CDR2 is SNTAGT in the germline V gene. Trimming pared 0 bases from V and 7 bases from J, leaving 12 bases between. This CDR3 region has 15 residues. The CDR3 DNA follows: TGTGCCAGCAGTGACTCGGCAGTATATGGCGGGGAGCTGTTTTTT. Translating gives CASSDSAVYGGELFF.

This clone was seen a few times. The chain has TRBV6-1 and TRBJ1-2; 7 bases fit TRBD1. The V and J ends lost 5 bases and 7 bases, in that order; junction bases with no gene match: 4. The length of the CDR3 is 12 residues. From germline, CDR1 is MNHNS and CDR2 SASEGT. CDR3 nucleotides: TGTGCCAGCAGTTCTGACAGGGTTGGCTACACCTTC. Translation gives CASSSDRVGYTF.

The V and J genes are TRBV19 and TRBJ2-2; 7 nucleotides match TRBD2. Germline values: CDR1 LNHDA, CDR2 SQIVND (reference sequence). The junction had 7 bases not matched to a gene; V was cut back by 6 bases and J by 3 bases. The CDR3 length is 15 residues. In DNA form, the CDR3 reads TGTGCCAGTAGGGTCCGGCTAGCGGACACCGGGGAGCTGTTTTTT. Encoded protein: CASRVRLADTGELFF.

The V and J genes are TRBV6-5 and TRBJ2-7, with TRBD1 matching 9 bases. Unmatched junction bases numbered 5, after V lost 2 bases and J lost 3 bases. Germline lookup yields CDR1 MNHEY and CDR2 SVGAGI. The CDR3 totals 15 residues. The DNA for the CDR3 is TGTGCCAGCAGTTACAGAAGGACAGGGGACTACGAGCAGTACTTC. Its translation: CASSYRRTGDYEQYF.

The V gene is TRBV11-2, the J gene TRBJ2-1; 9 bases align to TRBD1. Germline assignment: CDR1 SGHAT and CDR2 FQNNGV. Unmatched junction bases numbered 5, after V lost 4 bases and J lost 7 bases. This CDR3 region has 14 residues. In nucleotides, the CDR3 is TGTGCCAGCAGCTGGGGACAGGGAAAAAATGAGCAGTTCTTC. This sequence encodes CASSWGQGKNEQFF.